What follows are 20 T cell receptor beta chains derived from one specimen sequenced in a study of metastatic and nonmetastatic thyroid tumors. Thyroid surgery was performed in patients who had received no treatment beforehand. With MiXCR, TCRdb reprocessed the PCR reads. Among 35,000 to 50,000 clones listed, about 15% were seen once. Sequencing was carried out using tumor tissue. These receptor sequences come from a female donor with papillary thyroid cancer or a benign thyroid nodule (not recorded which). Some clones in this sample may be carry-over from other donors' samples.

This clone has a count of ten or more. The chain has TRBV7-2 and TRBJ2-2; 15 bases line up with TRBD2. CDR1 and CDR2 (germline): SGHTA, FQGNSA. This CDR3 contains 19 residues. V was clipped by 5 bases and J by 6 bases; unmatched bases: 13. CDR3: CASSGRTSGRALRPGELFF. The CDR3 DNA follows: TGTGCCAGCAGCGGGAGGACTAGCGGGAGGGCCCTCCGTCCCGGGGAGCTGTTTTTT. The full variable domain, with the rest looked up from reference TRBV7-2 and TRBJ2-2, is GAGVSQSPSNKVTEKGKDVELRCDPISGHTALYWYRQSLGQGLEFLIYFQGNSAPDKSGLPSDRFSAERTGGSVSTLTIQRTQQEDSAVYLCASSGRTSGRALRPGELFFGEGSRLTVL.

This clone was found many times. This CDR3 is CASRPRGSGNTIYF. Written as DNA, the CDR3 is TGTGCCAGCAGACCACGGGGCTCTGGAAACACCATATATTTT. The chain carries TRBV12-3 or TRBV12-4 and TRBJ1-3, with D unresolved. The CDR3 covers 14 residues. V lost 6 bases, J lost 0 bases, and 9 bases lay in between.

The chain carries TRBV29-1 and TRBJ2-4; D remains ambiguous. This CDR3 comprises 12 residues. Germline CDR1 is SQVTM and CDR2 is ANQGSEA. The CDR3 nucleotides are TGCAGAGCTACAGTAGCCAAAAACATTCAGTACTTC. Encoded protein: CRATVAKNIQYF.

This clone rates as medium-sized (0.01 to 0.1%). The chain couples TRBV20-1 to TRBJ1-5, with a tentative D call TRBD1 (5 bases). This CDR3 contains 14 residues. Germline CDR1 is DFQATT and CDR2 is SNEGSKA (reference sequence). V lost 4 bases, J lost 4 bases, and 14 bases lay in between. The CDR3 nucleotides are TGCAGTGCTAAAGATGCGGGGGTTAATCAGCCCCAGCATTTT. This encodes CSAKDAGVNQPQHF.

J is TRBJ1-6 and V is TRBV20-1; D is uncertain. The germline V gene has CDR1 DFQATT and CDR2 SNEGSKA (reference sequence). V dropped 2 bases and J dropped 10 bases, with 12 bases sitting between them. This CDR3 is 13 amino acids long. DNA for the CDR3: TGCAGTGCTAGAACCGAACCTGGCTCACCCCTCCACTTT. Translated, it gives CSARTEPGSPLHF.

The chain carries TRBV4-2 and TRBJ2-5; D tentatively fits TRBD1 or TRBD2 (5 bases each). V shed 1 base and J shed 4 bases, with 10 bases lying between them. The CDR3 extends over 14 amino acids. The germline CDR1 and CDR2 sequences are LGHNA and YNFKEQ. CDR3 in amino acids: CASSQGTGPETQYF. The CDR3 DNA reads as TGTGCCAGCAGCCAAGGAACGGGACCAGAGACCCAGTACTTC.

Many counts were recorded for this clone. This chain joins TRBV28 and TRBJ2-7; D uncertain. Trimming pared 2 bases from V and 4 bases from J, leaving 12 bases between. Per germline, CDR1 MDHEN and CDR2 SYDVKM. The CDR3 has 14 amino acids. The CDR3 protein is CASSLTTGAYEQYF. The CDR3, as DNA: TGTGCCAGCAGTTTAACCACCGGTGCTTACGAGCAGTACTTC.

This clone was seen at least ten times. The chain joins TRBV2 to TRBJ2-5; 7 bases align to TRBD2. Germline V CDR1 and CDR2: SNHLY, FYNNEI. Unmatched junction bases numbered 6, after V lost 4 bases and J lost 4 bases. This CDR3 spans 14 amino acids. CDR3 bases: TGTGCCAGCAGTGGATTAGCGGGCGGAGAGACCCAGTACTTC. Translation: CASSGLAGGETQYF.

The V and J genes are TRBV5-4 and TRBJ2-1, with TRBD2 matching over 7 bases. Per germline, CDR1 SGHNT and CDR2 YYREEE (reference sequence). V shed 4 bases and J 5 bases; nucleotides not matched to a gene: 9. The CDR3 sequence is 15 residues long. The CDR3 spells CASSPRERGNNEQFF. The CDR3 bases are TGTGCCAGCAGCCCAAGGGAGCGGGGAAACAATGAGCAGTTCTTC.

The table lists this clone with many counts. The chain is built from TRBV7-9 and TRBJ1-1; tentative D call: TRBD1 (6 bases). The length of the CDR3 is 15 residues. Germline lookup yields CDR1 SEHNR and CDR2 FQNEAQ (reference sequence). The V and J ends lost 5 bases and 0 bases respectively, with 13 bases between them. Here the CDR3 DNA reads TGTGCCAGCAGCCCGAGGACAGTTTTGAACACTGAAGCTTTCTTT. Its protein product is CASSPRTVLNTEAFF.

Regarding this clone: This may come from a read error, since a much larger clone is one base off. The chain recombines TRBV27 with TRBJ2-4; tentative D call: TRBD2 (5 bases). CDR3 size: 14 residues. Germline V CDR1 and CDR2: MNHEY, SMNVEV (reference sequence). The V end was cut by 7 bases, the J end by 3 bases, with 13 bases between. Here the CDR3 DNA reads TGTGCCAGCACTATCCTAGCAAGCAAAAACATTCAGTACTTC. Protein sequence: CASTILASKNIQYF.

This clone was observed many times. The chain is built from TRBV2 and TRBJ1-1; D remains ambiguous. Per germline, CDR1 SNHLY and CDR2 FYNNEI. The CDR3 spans 10 residues. V was trimmed by 3 bases and J by 9 bases, leaving 5 bases between them. This CDR3 is CASSDLQAFF. CDR3 bases: TGTGCCAGCAGTGATTTGCAAGCTTTCTTT.

The sample holds many counts of this clone. The chain couples TRBV5-1 to TRBJ2-1; 11 bases agree with TRBD2. V gave up 0 bases and J gave up 6 bases; unmatched junction bases: 2. The CDR3 length is 15 residues. Germline V lookup: CDR1 SGHRS, CDR2 YFSETQ. CDR3 amino acids: CASSLGLAGGNEQFF. DNA for the CDR3: TGCGCCAGCAGCTTGGGGCTAGCGGGAGGCAATGAGCAGTTCTTC.

This clone was seen ten or more times. The chain uses TRBV12-3 or TRBV12-4 and TRBJ2-5, with TRBD2 matching 11 bases. The CDR3 is made up of 14 amino acids. The V segment lost 8 bases and the J segment 2 bases; nucleotides outside the gene matches: 4. The CDR3 nucleotides read TGTGCCAGCCAGGGACTAGCGGATCAAGAGACCCAGTACTTC. Its translation: CASQGLADQETQYF.

This clone has a single count. The rearrangement joins TRBV5-5 to TRBJ1-1; D unresolved. This CDR3 is 14 amino acids long. Trimming took off 2 bases at V and 7 bases at J, with 15 bases between the two ends. The germline V gene encodes CDR1 SGHKS and CDR2 YYEKEE (reference sequence). CDR3 sequence (DNA): TGTGCCAGCAGCTTACTAGGTGTACTCGATGAAGCTTTCTTT. It yields the protein CASSLLGVLDEAFF.

CDR3 in DNA: TGTGCCAGCAACCATCAAGGCCCCTACGAGCAGTACTTC. It yields the protein CASNHQGPYEQYF. The gene calls are TRBV11-2 and TRBJ2-7, with unresolved D. The CDR3 spans 13 residues. Germline V lookup: CDR1 SGHAT, CDR2 FQNNGV. V dropped 7 bases and J dropped 2 bases, with 12 bases sitting between them.

Many counts were recorded for this clone. V usage is TRBV4-1 and J usage is TRBJ2-2; the D gene is possibly TRBD2 (5 bases). V was clipped by 3 bases and J by 5 bases, with 16 bases between them. CDR1 is MGHRA and CDR2 is YSYEKL in the germline V gene. The CDR3 length is 16 residues. CDR3 in amino acids: CASSQPLGRGTGELFF. The CDR3 DNA is TGCGCCAGCAGCCAGCCACTGGGCAGAGGGACCGGGGAGCTGTTTTTT.

This clone showed up many times. This chain links TRBV9 with TRBJ2-6; a possible D gene is TRBD1 (6 bases). Trimming stripped 3 bases from V and 2 bases from J, with 12 bases between. The CDR3 runs to 16 residues. The germline gives CDR1 SGDLS, CDR2 YYNGEE. CDR3 residues: CASSANRATGANVLTF. CDR3 coding DNA: TGTGCCAGCAGCGCCAACAGGGCGACTGGGGCCAACGTCCTGACTTTC.

In its sample, this clone ranks as medium-sized (0.01 to 0.1%). This chain joins TRBV28 and TRBJ2-7; the match to TRBD2 covers 9 bases. Trimming removed 3 bases from V and 6 bases from J; junction bases left unmatched: 15. Germline V gene lookup returns CDR1 MDHEN and CDR2 SYDVKM. CDR3 size: 17 residues. CDR3 in amino acids: CASSLWASGDRLREQYF. The CDR3 nucleotides are TGTGCCAGCAGTTTGTGGGCTAGCGGGGACCGGCTACGCGAGCAGTACTTC. The full variable domain, rest sourced from reference TRBV28 and TRBJ2-7, is DVKVTQSSRYLVKRTGEKVFLECVQDMDHENMFWYRQDPGLGLRLIYFSYDVKMKEKGDIPEGYSVSREKKERFSLILESASTNQTSMYLCASSLWASGDRLREQYFGPGTRLTVT.

This rearrangement joins TRBV15 to TRBJ2-3; TRBD2 might be the D (6 bases). Germline V gene sequence: CDR1 LNHNV, CDR2 YYDKDF (reference sequence). V dropped 8 bases and J dropped 0 bases, with 24 bases sitting between them. The CDR3 is 18 amino acids. For the CDR3, the DNA is TGTGCCACCTGCAAGCTTGCGGGACCGATCTCTAGCACAGATACGCAGTATTTT. As protein: CATCKLAGPISSTDTQYF.